The 10 T cell receptor beta chains below come from one sample, sequenced in a study of cytomegalovirus exposure and HLA in healthy donors. Both 60 Vbeta primers and 13 Jbeta primers went into the PCR. The data were produced by immunoSEQ multiplex PCR, yet TCRdb's version contains in-frame clones alone and is incomplete. The sample has 130,000 to 150,000 clones, approximately 80% seen once. The sequenced sample consisted of PBMCs. The origin of the receptors is a woman younger than 30 in good health and CMV-seropositive.

This clone occurred once. The V and J genes are TRBV6-5 and TRBJ1-5, with D maybe TRBD1 (5 bases). This CDR3 is built from 14 residues. Germline values: CDR1 MNHEY, CDR2 SVGAGI. With 5 bases removed from V and 5 bases from J, the gap between germline ends came to 13 bases. The CDR3 protein is CASSSGGRDQPQHF. The CDR3 DNA sequence: TGTGCCAGCAGTAGCGGGGGTCGGGATCAGCCCCAGCATTTT.

This clone was observed a handful of times. As DNA, the CDR3 is TGTGCCAGCAGCTCCTTCGGCGGGGGCTTCACCGGGGAGCTGTTTTTT. Its translation is CASSSFGGGFTGELFF. This sequence joins TRBV7-2 and TRBJ2-2; TRBD2 is a possible D gene (7 bases). V was trimmed by 4 bases and J by 4 bases, leaving 16 bases between them. The CDR3 has 16 residues. The V gene's germline CDR1 is SGHTA and CDR2 FQGNSA.

The chain is built from TRBV6-1 and TRBJ1-2, with 7 bases fitting TRBD1. Losses at the gene ends were 2 bases for V and 8 bases for J; bases not matched to a gene: 8. CDR1 MNHNS and CDR2 SASEGT come from the germline V gene. The CDR3 extends over 14 amino acids. CDR3 amino acids: CASSEQGGRRGYTF. DNA of the CDR3: TGTGCCAGCAGTGAACAGGGGGGCCGGAGAGGCTACACCTTC.

The CDR3 DNA is TGTGCCAGCAGAAATCTGGCTGGCGAGCAGTACTTC. Translated, it gives CASRNLAGEQYF. The V gene is TRBV2, the J gene TRBJ2-7; D unresolved. The germline V and J ends were trimmed by 6 bases and 6 bases, with 12 bases remaining between them. Germline CDR1 is SNHLY and CDR2 is FYNNEI. CDR3 length: 12 amino acids. Supplemented by reference TRBV2 and TRBJ2-7, the full variable domain reads EPEVTQTPSHQVTQMGQEVILRCVPISNHLYFYWYRQILGQKVEFLVSFYNNEISEKSEIFDDQFSVERPDGSNFTLKIRSTKLEDSAMYFCASRNLAGEQYFGPGTRLTVT.

The V call is TRBV2, the J call TRBJ2-7; possibly TRBD2 for D (5 bases). With 6 bases removed from V and 3 bases from J, the gap between germline ends came to 15 bases. Germline lookup yields CDR1 SNHLY and CDR2 FYNNEI. The CDR3 spans 14 residues. The CDR3 region has the DNA TGTGCCAGCAGCTGGCCGGGAAAAATCTACGAGCAGTACTTC. Its protein is CASSWPGKIYEQYF.

This chain uses TRBV6-1 with TRBJ2-3; D is perhaps TRBD1 (6 bases). Between the trimmed V and J ends, which lost 7 bases and 2 bases, there was a span of 10 bases. This CDR3 is built from 13 residues. The germline V gene has CDR1 MNHNS and CDR2 SASEGT. CDR3 sequence reads: CASNGQLTDTQYF. The CDR3 coding sequence is TGTGCCAGCAACGGACAGCTCACAGATACGCAGTATTTT.

This clone was seen once. V is TRBV6-6 and J is TRBJ1-6; D remains unclear. The CDR3 is made up of 14 amino acids. The germline V gene encodes CDR1 MNHNY and CDR2 SVGAGI (reference sequence). Trimming shortened V by 5 bases and J by 4 bases, and 9 bases separated the two germline ends. The CDR3 is CASSRDPYNSPLHF. DNA of the CDR3: TGTGCCAGCAGTCGAGATCCTTATAATTCACCCCTCCACTTT.

Only a few counts were recorded for this clone. The V and J genes are TRBV6-1 and TRBJ2-5; D is perhaps TRBD1 (6 bases). The germline CDR1 and CDR2 sequences are MNHNS and SASEGT. V lost 4 bases, J lost 4 bases, and 16 bases lay in between. The CDR3 has 15 residues. The CDR3 coding sequence is TGTGCCAGCAGTGTCGGCAGGGGTGCGTTAGAGACCCAGTACTTC. Its protein product is CASSVGRGALETQYF.

The CDR3: CASSPTGTSSNEQFF. CDR3 nucleotides: TGCGCCAGCAGCCCAACCGGGACTAGCTCAAATGAGCAGTTCTTC. The rearrangement uses TRBV5-1 and TRBJ2-1, with 9 nucleotides matching TRBD2. This CDR3 contains 15 residues. CDR1 and CDR2 from the germline V gene are SGHRS and YFSETQ. Trimming removed 4 bases from V and 7 bases from J; junction bases left unmatched: 9. Supplemented by reference TRBV5-1 and TRBJ2-1, the full variable domain reads KAGVTQTPRYLIKTRGQQVTLSCSPISGHRSVSWYQQTPGQGLQFLFEYFSETQRNKGNFPGRFSGRQFSNSRSEMNVSTLELGDSALYLCASSPTGTSSNEQFFGPGTRLTVL.

The V and J genes are TRBV14 and TRBJ2-3, with TRBD2 matching over 7 bases. CDR1 is SGHDN, CDR2 FVKESK, per germline. The V segment lost 2 bases and the J segment 5 bases; nucleotides outside the gene matches: 7. The CDR3 has 15 residues. The CDR3 sequence is CASSQKMGGVDTQYF. CDR3 DNA: TGTGCCAGCAGCCAAAAGATGGGGGGGGTAGATACGCAGTATTTT.